The rows below give T cell receptor beta chains drawn from one sample of a study of metastatic and nonmetastatic thyroid tumors. TCRdb re-processed the PCR reads through MiXCR. This table has roughly 30,000 clones, 15% to 20% appearing once. The material sequenced was blood. These receptors were collected from a female donor with papillary thyroid cancer or a benign thyroid nodule (not recorded which). Some clones in this sample may be carry-over from other donors' samples. CDR3s include the opening cysteine and the closing phenylalanine or tryptophan. Fields, in order: clone size, V gene, CDR3 length, D gene, J gene, CDR3 protein, CDR3 DNA. A D gene is named only where the DNA matches it firmly. Size is stated for part of the rows, as once, few or many counts, or as a class when the clone is expanded.

>few|TRBV28|17|TRBD1|TRBJ2-2
CASSLRDSCFNAGELFF
TGTGCCAGCAGTTTGAGGGACAGTTGTTTCAACGCCGGGGAGCTGTTTTTT
>NA|TRBV20-1|15|TRBD2|TRBJ2-7
CSARDYRTSNYEQYF
TGCAGTGCTAGAGATTATAGGACTAGCAACTACGAGCAGTACTTC
>many|TRBV20-1|12|TRBD2|TRBJ2-7
CSASGGAGEQYF
TGCAGTGCTAGCGGGGGGGCTGGTGAGCAGTACTTC
>NA|TRBV13|14|NA|TRBJ1-6
CASSLRAPNSPLHF
TGTGCCAGCAGCTTGAGGGCCCCGAATTCACCCCTCCACTTT
>many|TRBV6-1|12|NA|TRBJ2-1
CASISSVQVQFF
TGTGCCAGCATCTCATCCGTTCAAGTGCAGTTCTTC
>many|TRBV11-2|15|TRBD1|TRBJ2-7
CASSPRGTGSYEQYF
TGTGCCAGCAGCCCCCGTGGGACAGGATCCTACGAGCAGTACTTC
>many|TRBV28|12|NA|TRBJ2-1
CASRSAVPMQFF
TGTGCCAGCAGAAGTGCCGTGCCTATGCAGTTCTTC
>NA|TRBV28|13|NA|TRBJ2-2
CAGGTANTWQLFF
TGTGCCGGAGGGACAGCGAACACCTGGCAGCTGTTTTTT
>many|TRBV2|15|TRBD1|TRBJ2-7
CASIMRGQGYYEQYF
TGTGCCAGCATCATGAGGGGACAGGGGTACTACGAGCAGTACTTC
>few|TRBV6-5|14|NA|TRBJ1-3
CASSYGRPGNTIYF
TGTGCCAGCAGTTATGGTCGACCTGGAAACACCATATATTTT
>many|TRBV10-1|13|NA|TRBJ2-2
CASSGENTGELFF
TGCGCCAGCAGTGGCGAGAACACCGGGGAGCTGTTTTTT
>NA|TRBV15|18|TRBD2|TRBJ2-3
CATSRDTLAGGPEETQSF
TGTGCCACCAGCAGAGATACATTGGCGGGGGGGCCCGAAGAGACGCAGTCTTTT
>many|TRBV6-4|15|NA|TRBJ1-6
CASSDSGDGYSPLHF
TGTGCCAGCAGTGACTCTGGCGACGGATATTCACCCCTCCACTTT